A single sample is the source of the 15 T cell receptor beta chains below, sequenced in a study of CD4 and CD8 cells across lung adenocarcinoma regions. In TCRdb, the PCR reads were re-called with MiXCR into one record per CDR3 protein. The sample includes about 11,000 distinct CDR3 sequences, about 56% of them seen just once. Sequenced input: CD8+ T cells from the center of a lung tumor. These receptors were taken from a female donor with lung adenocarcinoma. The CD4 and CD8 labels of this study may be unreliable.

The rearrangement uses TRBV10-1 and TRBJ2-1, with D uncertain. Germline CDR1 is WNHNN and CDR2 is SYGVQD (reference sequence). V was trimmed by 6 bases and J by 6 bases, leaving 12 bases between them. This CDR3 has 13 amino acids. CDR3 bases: TGCGCCAGCAGCCCCGGACGAAGCAATGAGCAGTTCTTC. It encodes CASSPGRSNEQFF.

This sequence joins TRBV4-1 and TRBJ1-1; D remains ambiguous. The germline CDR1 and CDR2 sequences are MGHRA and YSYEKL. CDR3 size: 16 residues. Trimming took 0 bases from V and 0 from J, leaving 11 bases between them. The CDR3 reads CASSQDPARMNTEAFF. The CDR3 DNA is TGCGCCAGCAGCCAAGATCCGGCACGGATGAACACTGAAGCTTTCTTT.

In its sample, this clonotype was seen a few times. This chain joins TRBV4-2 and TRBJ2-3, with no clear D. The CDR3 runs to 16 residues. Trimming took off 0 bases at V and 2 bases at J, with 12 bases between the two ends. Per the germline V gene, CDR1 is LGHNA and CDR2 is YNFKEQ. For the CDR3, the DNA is TGTGCCAGCAGCCAAGACGGCGCAACCGCCACAGATACGCAGTATTTT. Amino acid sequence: CASSQDGATATDTQYF.

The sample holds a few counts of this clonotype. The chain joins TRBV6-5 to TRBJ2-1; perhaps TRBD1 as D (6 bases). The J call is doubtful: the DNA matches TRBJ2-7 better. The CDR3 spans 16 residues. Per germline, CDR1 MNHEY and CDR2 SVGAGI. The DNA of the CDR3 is TGTGCCAGCAGTTATTCATACAGGGCTATAGGCTACGAGCAGTACTTC. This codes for CASSYSYRAIGYEQYF.

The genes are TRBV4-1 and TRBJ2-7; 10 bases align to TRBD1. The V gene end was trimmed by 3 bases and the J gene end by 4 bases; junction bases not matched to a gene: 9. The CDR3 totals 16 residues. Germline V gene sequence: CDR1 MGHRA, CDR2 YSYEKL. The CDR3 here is CASSQAGTGDGYEQYF. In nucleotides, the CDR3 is TGCGCCAGCAGCCAGGCCGGGACAGGGGATGGGTACGAGCAGTACTTC.

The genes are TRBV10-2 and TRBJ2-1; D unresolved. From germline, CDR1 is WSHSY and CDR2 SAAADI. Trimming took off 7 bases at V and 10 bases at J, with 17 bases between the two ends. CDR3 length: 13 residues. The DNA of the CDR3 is TGCGCCAGCACTCAGACTGTTACAATAGAGCAGTTCTTC. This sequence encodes CASTQTVTIEQFF.

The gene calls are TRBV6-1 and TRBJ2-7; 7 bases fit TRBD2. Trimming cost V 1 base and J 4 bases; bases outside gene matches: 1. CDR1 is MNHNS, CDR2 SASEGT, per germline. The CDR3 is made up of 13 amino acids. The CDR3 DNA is TGTGCCAGCAGTGAAGGACTAGCTTACGAGCAGTACTTC. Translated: CASSEGLAYEQYF.

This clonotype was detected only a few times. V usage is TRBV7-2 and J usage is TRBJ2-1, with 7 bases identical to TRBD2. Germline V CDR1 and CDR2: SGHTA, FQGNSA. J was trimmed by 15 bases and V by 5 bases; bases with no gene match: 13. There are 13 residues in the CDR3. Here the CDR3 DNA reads TGTGCCAGCAGCAGCGTGACGGGAGGATTGCCGTTCTTC. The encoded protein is CASSSVTGGLPFF.

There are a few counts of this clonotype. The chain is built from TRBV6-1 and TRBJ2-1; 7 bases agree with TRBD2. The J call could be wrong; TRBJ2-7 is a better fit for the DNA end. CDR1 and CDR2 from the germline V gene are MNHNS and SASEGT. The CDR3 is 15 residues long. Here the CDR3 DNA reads TGTGCCAGCAGTGAAGAGGGAGGGATGGGATCCGAGCAGTACTTC. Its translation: CASSEEGGMGSEQYF.

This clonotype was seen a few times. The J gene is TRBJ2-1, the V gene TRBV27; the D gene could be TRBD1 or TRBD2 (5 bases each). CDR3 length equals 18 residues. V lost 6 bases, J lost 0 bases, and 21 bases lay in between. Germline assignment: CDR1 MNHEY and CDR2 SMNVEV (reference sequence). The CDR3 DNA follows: TGTGCCAGCAGAGTGTCGGCGAGGGGCCTTAACTCCTACAATGAGCAGTTCTTC. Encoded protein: CASRVSARGLNSYNEQFF.

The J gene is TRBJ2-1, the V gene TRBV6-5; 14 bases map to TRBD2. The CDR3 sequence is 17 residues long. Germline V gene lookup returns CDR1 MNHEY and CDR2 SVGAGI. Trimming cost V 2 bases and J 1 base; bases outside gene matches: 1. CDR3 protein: CASSYGTSGRSYNEQFF. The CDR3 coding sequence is TGTGCCAGCAGTTACGGGACTAGCGGGAGATCCTACAATGAGCAGTTCTTC.

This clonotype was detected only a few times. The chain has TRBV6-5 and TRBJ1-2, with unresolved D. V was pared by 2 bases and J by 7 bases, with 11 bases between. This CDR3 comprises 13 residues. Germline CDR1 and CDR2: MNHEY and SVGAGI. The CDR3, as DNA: TGTGCCAGCAGTTACAAGGAATATGGTGGCTACACCTTC. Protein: CASSYKEYGGYTF.

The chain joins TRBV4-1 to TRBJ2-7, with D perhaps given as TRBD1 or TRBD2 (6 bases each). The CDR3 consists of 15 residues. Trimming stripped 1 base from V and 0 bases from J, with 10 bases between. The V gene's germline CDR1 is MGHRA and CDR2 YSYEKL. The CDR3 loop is CASSQGGATSYEQYF. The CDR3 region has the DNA TGCGCCAGCAGCCAAGGGGGGGCGACCTCCTACGAGCAGTACTTC.

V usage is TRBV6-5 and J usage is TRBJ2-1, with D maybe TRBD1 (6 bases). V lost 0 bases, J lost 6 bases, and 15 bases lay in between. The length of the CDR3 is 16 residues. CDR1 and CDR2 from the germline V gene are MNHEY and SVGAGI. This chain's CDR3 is CASSYSGQGIFNEQFF. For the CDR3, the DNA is TGTGCCAGCAGTTACTCCGGCCAGGGGATTTTCAATGAGCAGTTCTTC.

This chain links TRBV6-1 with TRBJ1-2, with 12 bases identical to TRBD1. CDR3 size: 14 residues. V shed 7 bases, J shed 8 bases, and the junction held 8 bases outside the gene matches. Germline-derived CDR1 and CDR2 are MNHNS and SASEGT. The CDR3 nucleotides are TGTGCCAGCAAACCGGGACAGGGGGCGAGGGGCTACACCTTC. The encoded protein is CASKPGQGARGYTF.